This TCR beta chain derives from a study of shared clonotypes between healthy human individuals. The method was immunoSEQ multiplex PCR; TCRdb's version includes in-frame clones alone and lacks a portion of them. The sample includes about 670,000 clones, approximately 79% of them seen just once. Germline V gene lookup returns CDR1 SGHKS and CDR2 YYEKEE (reference sequence). Germline trimming cut 4 bases from V and 2 bases from J; bases unmatched to any gene: 3. The CDR3 has 14 amino acids. In its sample, this clone was seen once. Distinct nucleotide sequences in the sample also encode this CDR3. V usage is TRBV5-5 and J usage is TRBJ2-5; 9 bases fit TRBD1. Sample: memory CD4+ T cells sorted from blood. The subset here: CD45RA-negative fraction. This clonotype was sampled from a woman in her twenties or thirties in good health. CDR3 amino acids: CASSPGTGQETQYF. For the CDR3, the DNA is TGTGCCAGCAGCCCCGGGACAGGGCAAGAGACCCAGTACTTC.